The 25 T cell receptor beta chains below all came from one sample that was sequenced in a study of siplizumab effects on memory and regulatory T cells. Some clones are missing from TCRdb's copy, which holds only in-frame ones; the method was immunoSEQ multiplex PCR. Seen here are 37,000 or so clones, around 90% observed once, and the top ten hold 0.25%. The specimen sequenced was naive CD4+ T cells sorted from blood. All receptors come from a human donor in good health.

This clone was picked up a small number of times. The chain employs TRBV11-1 and TRBJ1-1; D is possibly TRBD1 (6 bases). There are 15 residues in the CDR3. With 1 base removed from V and 6 bases from J, the gap between germline ends came to 15 bases. The V gene's germline CDR1 is SGHAT and CDR2 FQDESV (reference sequence). The CDR3 coding sequence is TGTGCCAGCAGCTTAGGCGACCAGACAGGAGCTGAAGCTTTCTTT. Its protein product is CASSLGDQTGAEAFF.

This chain joins TRBV7-2 and TRBJ2-3; 9 positions match TRBD2. This CDR3 is 16 amino acids long. The trim removed 2 bases at V and 0 bases at J, leaving 3 bases unmatched. CDR1 is SGHTA and CDR2 is FQGNSA in the germline V gene. CDR3 sequence (DNA): TGTGCCAGCAGCTTACGGCTAGCGGGAAGCACAGATACGCAGTATTTT. It is translated as CASSLRLAGSTDTQYF.

The rearrangement joins TRBV4-1 to TRBJ2-1, with D possibly being TRBD1 (6 bases). Trimming left V 4 bases short and J 7 bases short, with 17 bases between. Germline values: CDR1 MGHRA, CDR2 YSYEKL. The CDR3 is 15 residues long. The CDR3 DNA sequence: TGCGCCAGCAGCCCTCTAGGACAGTTTAAAAATGAGCAGTTCTTC. Amino acid sequence: CASSPLGQFKNEQFF.

The chain joins TRBV28 to TRBJ1-2; the D is unclear. The germline CDR1 and CDR2 sequences are MDHEN and SYDVKM. The CDR3 totals 12 residues. V dropped 2 bases and J dropped 5 bases, with 6 bases sitting between them. The CDR3 DNA is TGTGCCAGCAGTTTAGGCGGATATGGCTACACCTTC. Translation gives CASSLGGYGYTF.

V usage is TRBV19 and J usage is TRBJ2-7; D is possibly TRBD1 (5 bases). The CDR3 consists of 16 residues. CDR1 is LNHDA and CDR2 is SQIVND in the germline V gene (reference sequence). Deletions cut 3 bases from V and 1 base from J, with 16 bases between. Here the CDR3 reads CASSMTPQGTSYEQYF. The CDR3 bases are TGTGCCAGTAGTATGACTCCCCAGGGTACTTCCTACGAGCAGTACTTC.

The rearrangement joins TRBV5-1 to TRBJ1-2, with 10 nucleotides matching TRBD1. This CDR3 has 14 residues. The germline V gene encodes CDR1 SGHRS and CDR2 YFSETQ. V lost 3 bases and J lost 4; bases outside the gene matches: 3. The CDR3 region is CASSSDRGGYGYTF. The CDR3 coding sequence is TGCGCCAGCAGCTCGGACAGGGGGGGCTATGGCTACACCTTC.

This sequence joins TRBV6-5 and TRBJ1-5; 8 bases are shared with TRBD1. Germline trimming cut 4 bases from V and 6 bases from J; bases unmatched to any gene: 5. There are 14 residues in the CDR3. CDR1 and CDR2 (germline): MNHEY, SVGAGI. The CDR3 spells CASSLQGVGQPQHF. The CDR3 region has the DNA TGTGCCAGCAGTTTACAGGGGGTTGGTCAGCCCCAGCATTTT.

The J gene is TRBJ1-1, the V gene TRBV6-1, with D perhaps TRBD1 (5 bases). V lost 0 bases, J lost 4 bases, and 12 bases lay in between. From germline, CDR1 is MNHNS and CDR2 SASEGT. CDR3 length equals 15 residues. CDR3 sequence (DNA): TGTGCCAGCAGTGAAGCGCTTCAGGGACCCACTGAAGCTTTCTTT. Translating it yields CASSEALQGPTEAFF.

The chain carries TRBV11-2 and TRBJ2-7; 10 nucleotides match TRBD2. Trimming at V came to 5 bases and at J to 0 bases, leaving 4 bases not matched to a gene. From germline, CDR1 is SGHAT and CDR2 FQNNGV. This CDR3 has 15 amino acids. Here the CDR3 DNA reads TGTGCCAGCAGCCCATCTAGCGGGAGCTCCTACGAGCAGTACTTC. Amino acid sequence: CASSPSSGSSYEQYF.

The table lists this clone with a count of one. The chain carries TRBV7-3 and TRBJ1-1; the D gene is possibly TRBD1 (5 bases). V was cut by 4 bases and J by 10 bases, with 16 bases left in between. The germline V gene encodes CDR1 SGHTA and CDR2 FQGTGA. This CDR3 has 13 residues. The CDR3 DNA is TGTGCCAGCAGCTCAGAAAGGGTTCAGGGAGCTTTCTTT. Translated, it gives CASSSERVQGAFF.

The rearrangement links TRBV29-1 to TRBJ1-3, with D hard to call. Germline CDR1 reads SQVTM; CDR2 reads ANQGSEA. V lost 4 bases and J lost 2, with 6 bases in between. CDR3 length: 12 amino acids. The CDR3 spells CSVATAGNTIYF. CDR3 bases: TGCAGCGTTGCCACGGCTGGAAACACCATATATTTT.

Here the CDR3 DNA reads TGTGCCAGCAGCTTGGGGAGAGGGGAAAAACTGTTTTTT. Its translation: CASSLGRGEKLFF. The chain joins TRBV5-4 to TRBJ1-4; D gene ambiguous. This CDR3 is 13 amino acids long. The V and J ends lost 0 bases and 8 bases respectively, with 8 bases between them. Germline CDR1 is SGHNT and CDR2 is YYREEE (reference sequence).

This chain joins TRBV5-6 and TRBJ2-1, with D perhaps TRBD1 (6 bases). The V end lost 0 bases, the J end lost 12 bases, and 10 bases lay between the germline ends. Looked up from germline, CDR1 is SGHDT and CDR2 is YYEEEE. This CDR3 is built from 12 residues. CDR3 sequence reads: CASSLGGQAQFF. CDR3 DNA sequence: TGTGCCAGCAGCTTGGGGGGGCAGGCGCAGTTCTTC.

This chain joins TRBV11-2 and TRBJ1-2; D remains ambiguous. The ends were cut back, 3 bases at V and 7 bases at J, with 15 bases in the middle. Germline values: CDR1 SGHAT, CDR2 FQNNGV. This CDR3 is built from 14 residues. CDR3: CASSFARPSSGYTF. The DNA of the CDR3 is TGTGCCAGCAGCTTCGCTAGACCTTCTAGTGGCTACACCTTC.

The V gene is TRBV30, the J gene TRBJ2-7; 8 nucleotides line up with TRBD1. Germline loops: CDR1 GTSNPN, CDR2 SVGIG (reference sequence). V was pared by 1 base and J by 4 bases, with 0 bases of the junction left unmatched. The CDR3 sequence is 12 residues long. The CDR3, as DNA: TGTGCCTGGAGTGGGACAGGGTACGAGCAGTACTTC. Its protein product is CAWSGTGYEQYF.

The J gene is TRBJ1-1, the V gene TRBV5-8, with unresolved D. The CDR3 covers 15 residues. Germline lookup yields CDR1 SGHTS and CDR2 YDEGEE. Trimming cost V 4 bases and J 3 bases, with 16 bases left between them. The CDR3 nucleotides are TGTGCCAGCAGCGACCAGGACCGGTTCGACACTGAAGCTTTCTTT. Protein product: CASSDQDRFDTEAFF.

The chain is built from TRBV18 and TRBJ1-1, with D hard to call. CDR1 is KGHSH, CDR2 LQKENI, per germline. Trimming stripped 0 bases from V and 4 bases from J, with 12 bases between. The CDR3 is made up of 15 amino acids. The CDR3 region is CASSPPTAAGTEAFF. The CDR3 DNA is TGTGCCAGCTCACCACCGACCGCTGCCGGCACTGAAGCTTTCTTT.

The genes are TRBV19 and TRBJ1-2; 8 bases line up with TRBD1. The V gene's germline CDR1 is LNHDA and CDR2 SQIVND (reference sequence). This CDR3 spans 13 amino acids. V shed 5 bases, J shed 6 bases, and the junction held 5 bases outside the gene matches. DNA for the CDR3: TGTGCCAGTAGTCTCAGGGGGCAGGATGGCTACACCTTC. Its protein product is CASSLRGQDGYTF. Full variable domain (remainder filled in from reference TRBV19 and TRBJ1-2): DGGITQSPKYLFRKEGQNVTLSCEQNLNHDAMYWYRQDPGQGLRLIYYSQIVNDFQKGDIAEGYSVSREKKESFPLTVTSAQKNPTAFYLCASSLRGQDGYTFGSGTRLTVV.

The CDR3 DNA follows: TGTGCCAGCAGCCAACGGGGGGTCTCCTACAATGAGCAGTTCTTC. It encodes CASSQRGVSYNEQFF. This chain connects TRBV14 to TRBJ2-1; 7 nucleotides align to TRBD2. This CDR3 has 15 residues. Trimming cost V 2 bases and J 0 bases; bases outside gene matches: 1. Germline V gene lookup returns CDR1 SGHDN and CDR2 FVKESK.

This chain links TRBV5-1 with TRBJ2-5; no firm D call. The V end lost 2 bases, the J end lost 0 bases, and 11 bases lay between the germline ends. The CDR3 is 15 amino acids. CDR1 is SGHRS, CDR2 YFSETQ, per germline. The CDR3 DNA sequence: TGCGCCAGCAGCTTACGGAACAGAAACCAAGAGACCCAGTACTTC. Amino acid sequence: CASSLRNRNQETQYF.

This sequence joins TRBV6-1 and TRBJ1-1; TRBD1 is a possible D gene (5 bases). Trimming removed 5 bases from V and 1 base from J, with 14 bases in between. The CDR3 loop spans 15 amino acids. The V gene's germline CDR1 is MNHNS and CDR2 SASEGT. CDR3 nucleotide sequence: TGTGCCAGCAGTCGGAGAGGTACAGGGAACACTGAAGCTTTCTTT. This translates into CASSRRGTGNTEAFF.

The rearrangement joins TRBV7-2 to TRBJ2-5; 9 nucleotides match TRBD1. This CDR3 spans 16 amino acids. Trimming took 5 bases from V and 5 from J; bases not matched to a gene: 12. Germline CDR1 and CDR2: SGHTA and FQGNSA. In DNA, the CDR3 is TGTGCCAGCAGCCCCGAGGGGGACAGGGCAGGGGAGACCCAGTACTTC. It is translated as CASSPEGDRAGETQYF.

Of note for this clone: In the same sample, other DNA sequences code for this CDR3. The genes are TRBV18 and TRBJ2-3; D not certain. This CDR3 has 13 amino acids. Trimming took off 3 bases at V and 0 bases at J, with 4 bases between the two ends. Germline CDR1 reads KGHSH; CDR2 reads LQKENI. Here the CDR3 reads CASSPGSTDTQYF. The DNA for the CDR3 is TGTGCCAGCTCACCTGGCAGCACAGATACGCAGTATTTT.

The chain uses TRBV6-6 and TRBJ2-4, with D unresolved. The germline gives CDR1 MNHNY, CDR2 SVGAGI (reference sequence). V was cut by 4 bases and J by 2 bases, with 12 bases left in between. The CDR3 has 15 amino acids. The CDR3 region has the DNA TGTGCCAGCAGTTCCGCCCAAGTATCCAAAAACATTCAGTACTTC. It codes for CASSSAQVSKNIQYF.

J is TRBJ2-7 and V is TRBV5-1; D is perhaps TRBD1 (6 bases). The CDR3 loop spans 11 amino acids. Per germline, CDR1 SGHRS and CDR2 YFSETQ. Trimming removed 5 bases at V and 3 bases at J, with 6 bases between. CDR3 DNA sequence: TGCGCCAGCAGGGACAGCTACGAGCAGTACTTC. Translating gives CASRDSYEQYF. Supplemented by reference TRBV5-1 and TRBJ2-7, the full variable domain reads KAGVTQTPRYLIKTRGQQVTLSCSPISGHRSVSWYQQTPGQGLQFLFEYFSETQRNKGNFPGRFSGRQFSNSRSEMNVSTLELGDSALYLCASRDSYEQYFGPGTRLTVT.